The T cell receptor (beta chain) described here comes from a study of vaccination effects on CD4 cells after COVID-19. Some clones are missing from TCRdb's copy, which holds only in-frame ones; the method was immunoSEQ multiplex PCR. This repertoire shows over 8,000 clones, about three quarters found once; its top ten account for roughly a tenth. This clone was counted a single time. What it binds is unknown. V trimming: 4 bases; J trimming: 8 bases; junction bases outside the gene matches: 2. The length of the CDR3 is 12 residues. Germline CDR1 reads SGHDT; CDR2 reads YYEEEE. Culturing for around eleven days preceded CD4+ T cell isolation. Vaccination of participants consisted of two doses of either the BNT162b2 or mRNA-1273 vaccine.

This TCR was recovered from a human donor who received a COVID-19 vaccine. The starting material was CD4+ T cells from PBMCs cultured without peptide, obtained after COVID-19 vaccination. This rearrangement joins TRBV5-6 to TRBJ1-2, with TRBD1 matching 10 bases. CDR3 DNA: TGTGCCAGCAGCGCGGGACAGGGGGGCTACACCTTC. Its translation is CASSAGQGGYTF.